This T cell receptor beta chain was profiled in a study of cytomegalovirus exposure and HLA in healthy donors listed by TCRdb under 2017. About the investigation overall: An earlier analysis of several hundred of the donors reported 250 to 300 Gb of sequence data and approximately 110 million unique TCR beta sequences from approximately 180 million T cells. An early release covering over 500 HLA-typed donors comprised around 300 gigabases of sequencing data and around 86 million unique TCR sequences. Among the roughly 400 genotyped donors, around 81% belonged to the genetic ancestry cluster associated with self-reported Caucasian donors. The study was designed to test whether signatures of past pathogen exposure could be identified by cataloging public T cell receptors. The study profiled the T cell repertoires of about 640 subjects by immunosequencing and related them to cytomegalovirus serostatus. A separate validation cohort of 100 to 150 different subjects was used in addition to the roughly 720-subject first cohort. To predict cytomegalovirus infection status, the study combined high-throughput TCR immunosequencing, statistical association of individual TCRs with disease status, and machine learning. A later analysis re-examined previously published TCR beta repertoires from about 670 donors and added high-resolution HLA genotyping to investigate patterns of TCR occurrence. In the later analysis, no new phenotypic data were used to find candidate immune exposures; instead, reliance was placed on TCR beta sequences and their occurrence across donors. In an earlier analysis of roughly 540 of the donors, high-throughput TCR beta sequencing was used to judge whether each TCR beta V gene segment behaved as functional or pseudogenic. Donor age, sex, ethnicity and CMV serostatus were compiled alongside the repertoire data. A later genetic analysis took genome-wide SNP genotypes for about three fifths of the 666 donors and used that subset as a discovery cohort. Every repertoire in the discovery cohort had been generated on one and the same sequencing platform. Class I and class II HLA loci were covered by the typing at four-digit resolution. The number of donors typed differed by locus, with about 629-630 for A, B, C, DRB1 and DQB1, over 500 for DQA1, 606 for DPA1, and approximately 470 for DPB1. About five DR-DQ haplotypes were handled as single units for association and clustering, since linkage in the cohort was strong. Among under 450 genotyped donors of the cohort, an average of approximately 230,000 unique TCR beta nucleotide sequences were sequenced per donor, about a sixth of them non-productive. Summary of the overall study and its limitations: When HLA alleles, especially DR and DQ, strongly co-occurred, attributing TCR associations to individual alleles was difficult. At a false discovery rate of 0.05, a later analysis linked about 16,000 TCR beta sequences to specific HLA alleles. In a later analysis, TCR association rates were found to vary across HLA loci, with the most associated TCRs seen for DRB1 alleles and the fewest for HLA-C alleles. The presence/absence analyses assumed that sequencing depth was roughly uniform across donors, and that assumption may not be true. A further reported finding was that TCR beta sequences accurately predicted the HLA-A and HLA-B alleles for most subjects in the first cohort. The sequencing pipeline was judged likely to have produced a cluster of highly shared sequence variants as a technical artifact. Most TCR sequences were observed very rarely across donors, whereas some public TCRs were present in many individuals. CMV serostatus was the only immune exposure information available for the cohort. A later genetic analysis reported fewer N-insertions in productive TCRs among donors in an Asian-associated ancestry cluster than the roughly 700-donor mean. A total of 150 to 200 TCR beta chains were listed by the study as associated with cytomegalovirus. The cohort was sequenced for TCR beta chains only, and without alpha or paired-chain data the features that could be detected were limited. Because the 87-base-pair reads could not distinguish some IMGT-functional V segments, including TRBV6-2 and TRBV6-3, those segments were excluded. An association between a missense DCLRE1C variant and V-gene and J-gene trimming of TCR beta chains was found in a later genetic analysis and replicated in an independent cohort. Because counts were too low, 15 or so rarely observed V segments, including chromosome 9 orphons, were excluded from the earlier analysis of 587 of the donors. Most CMV-associated TCR beta chains appeared to be HLA-restricted in a later analysis, and the HLA associations seemed to be driven largely by CMV exposure. According to the authors, the approach could potentially be generalized to other disease states and immunological phenotypes. Linkage disequilibrium might explain the correlated functional status among segregating V segments, but an unknown experimental factor could not be excluded. In vitro tests confirmed that a few of the cytomegalovirus-associated TCR beta chains recognize cytomegalovirus antigens. In a later analysis, HLA-associated TCR beta chains were found to be more clonally expanded and to have lower generation probabilities than equally common non-associated chains. According to a later analysis, parvovirus B19, influenza, CMV and Epstein-Barr virus appeared linked to several top co-occurrence clusters. Because HLA typing was unavailable for some donors at each locus, only the typed subset was used in association tests. Broadly in line with IMGT annotations, most TCR beta V segments showed up in productive rearrangements about 87% or about 30% of the time in an earlier analysis of 450 to 750 of the donors. The classifier was reported to diagnose cytomegalovirus status with high specificity and sensitivity in both the original and validation cohorts.

This clone was counted a few times. Its antigen remains undetermined. No base quality values were provided; no much bigger clone lies one nucleotide off. Library preparation employed the immunoSEQ multiplex PCR assay. A mixture of 60 forward primers for TCR Vbeta segments and 13 reverse primers for TCR Jbeta segments was used in the multiplex PCR. A multiplex PCR assay on genomic DNA amplified the CDR3 region of rearranged TCR beta genes. The amplified TCR beta libraries were sequenced on the Illumina HiSeq System as 87-base-pair reads. For the original study's pipeline: A later analysis tallied 80 million to 95 million unique TCR beta chains across the approximately 670 repertoires, and approximately 12 million of those chains were shared by two or more donors. A nearest-neighbor algorithm error-corrected the raw reads and collapsed the reads into unique sequences, merging closely related sequences to remove PCR and sequencing errors. CDR3 sequences were aligned to IMGT reference sequences to assign V, D and J gene segments. For a sequence to be retained, a match of at least six nucleotides was required to both a V gene segment and a J gene segment. A rearrangement was called productive if the CDR3 had no stop codons and remained in frame with V and J, and every other rearrangement was called non-productive. Following IMGT convention, CDR3 was defined as the stretch from the second conserved V-encoded cysteine to the conserved J-encoded phenylalanine. In an earlier analysis of 500 to 650 of the donors, sequences lacking an unambiguous match to a single V gene segment were excluded. In an earlier analysis of approximately 550 of the donors, V segments were called functional above 56.7% productive rearrangements and were called segregating when the between-donor standard deviation exceeded 5%. A statistical classification framework was developed to diagnose cytomegalovirus status using the catalog of TCR beta chain sequences. In a later analysis, V and J genes were assigned by comparing TCR nucleotide sequences against IMGT/GENE-DB human TR gene sequences. In a later analysis, CDR3 sequences and most-parsimonious VDJ recombination scenarios were assigned using the TCRdist pipeline. In a later analysis, every TCR beta chain was defined by the combination of its CDR3 amino acid sequence and its V-gene family, and reads without a unique V-gene family were dropped. A later analysis removed 592 highly shared, low-generation-probability nucleotide sequences to deal with suspected cross-contamination and a sequencing artifact. In a later analysis, a clonal expansion index for each public chain was calculated from normalized within-repertoire ranks of inferred template counts. In a later analysis, generation probabilities were computed using a VDJ recombination model fitted to out-of-frame rearrangements, and the results were checked against IGoR. A later analysis scored TCR-TCR, TCR-HLA and TCR-CMV co-occurrence with hypergeometric tests, applying a repertoire-size bias correction to TCR pairs. To estimate false discovery rates, a later analysis permuted the HLA or CMV assignments 20 times. A later analysis grouped co-occurring TCRs with DBSCAN, adding TCRdist sequence similarity when clustering within HLA-allele-positive subsets. Repertoires with fewer than 30,000 or more than 120,000 public chains, plus five repertoires with anomalous nucleotide sharing, were excluded from co-occurrence clustering. TCRdb provides this immuneACCESS table in a form limited to in-frame rearrangements. Some clones are lacking; in checked studies, under half of them reflect an unresolved V gene, and why the rest are absent is not known. Clone size and V and J calls were adopted from that table, with D and trimming inferred from the DNA. The sample has 140,000 to 150,000 clones on record, roughly 87% of them singletons. Of the sample, more than 0.5% is held by the ten largest clones.

The cohort comprised hundreds of healthy bone marrow donors. At the time of sampling, all cohort members were nominally healthy, though unrecorded immune exposures were likely present. The donor tested CMV seronegative and was one of the 352 seronegative cohort members. A peripheral blood sample was collected from each donor, and TCR beta sequencing was performed on peripheral blood mononuclear cells. The Qiagen DNeasy Blood Extraction Kit was used to extract genomic DNA from the blood cell samples. Germline trimming: 4 bases from V, 1 base from J; junction bases outside gene matches: 8. From the cysteine through the phenylalanine, the CDR3 covers 16 amino acids. CDR3 DNA is the only sequence kept; it has 48 bases, read in frame from the first base. CDR1 LNHDA and CDR2 SQIVND were looked up in the germline V gene (reference sequence).

Specimen: PBMCs. This clonotype was obtained from a woman aged 40 to 50 in good health and CMV-seronegative. The chain uses TRBV19 and TRBJ2-3, and TRBD1 aligns with 7 junction nucleotides. The nucleotides read TGTGCCAGTAGTAGAGAGGGGGCGCGGGGCACAGATACGCAGTATTTT. Its protein product is CASSREGARGTDTQYF. The CDR3 plus the reference TRBV19 and TRBJ2-3 genes for the other parts give the full variable domain: DGGITQSPKYLFRKEGQNVTLSCEQNLNHDAMYWYRQDPGQGLRLIYYSQIVNDFQKGDIAEGYSVSREKKESFPLTVTSAQKNPTAFYLCASSREGARGTDTQYFGPGTRLTVL.